This T cell receptor (beta chain) is drawn from a study of T cell repertoires in cytomegalovirus infection. Study-level information: As its CMV epitopes, the study selected recently identified HLA-C-restricted and well-studied HLA-B-restricted targets. A matching HLA type, together with CMV infection, was signaled by public TCR beta signatures.

Notes on the study in general: There were HLA-C-restricted CMV-specific TCR beta clonotypes dominating the ex vivo response. Cumulative frequency of public TCR beta families picked out carriers of CMV plus the relevant HLA.

Concerning this clonotype: Its matching antigen is unknown.

CDR1 LNHDA and CDR2 SQIVND come from the germline V gene (reference sequence). The CDR3 extends over 15 amino acids. V was trimmed by 7 bases and J by 2 bases, leaving 17 bases between them. TCRdb re-called the reads through MiXCR, storing one row per CDR3 protein. In the table there are around 360,000 distinct CDR3 sequences, about 35% of which are singletons. The TCR originated in a human donor in good health (CMV status not recorded). Some clones in this sample may be carry-over from other donors' samples. The chain couples TRBV19 to TRBJ1-1; the D gene is possibly TRBD1 (6 bases). Source: cultured PBMCs, taken from culture after CMV antigen stimulation. The CDR3 loop is CASTKLDSINTEAFF. CDR3 nucleotides: TGTGCCAGTACCAAGCTGGACAGTATCAACACTGAAGCTTTCTTT.